These 19 T cell receptor beta chains were sequenced from one sample in a study of blood T cell repertoires in COVID-19. Profiled with immunoSEQ multiplex PCR; TCRdb holds only in-frame clones, not every one. The sample lists more than 45,000 clones, approximately 90% seen once, with around 5% in the top ten. The source material was peripheral blood. These TCRs come from a man between 65 and 85 years old with acute or convalescent COVID-19.

The chain combines TRBV6-8 with TRBJ2-3, with 9 bases that match TRBD2. CDR1 is MNHGY and CDR2 is SAAAGT in the germline V gene. The CDR3 consists of 15 residues. V lost 2 bases and J lost 3; bases outside the gene matches: 3. CDR3 in DNA: TGTGCCAGCAGTTACCGGCGGGGGGGGACAGATACGCAGTATTTT. Protein product: CASSYRRGGTDTQYF.

In this sample, this clone turned up once. The genes are TRBV19 and TRBJ2-2; tentatively, D is TRBD2 (6 bases). The V and J ends lost 4 bases and 0 bases respectively, with 18 bases between them. The CDR3 covers 18 residues. CDR1 is LNHDA and CDR2 is SQIVND in the germline V gene (reference sequence). DNA of the CDR3: TGTGCCAGTAGTAGCGGGGTGACGGCGTTCGCGAACACCGGGGAGCTGTTTTTT. It translates to CASSSGVTAFANTGELFF.

Details on this clone: Sequence at one end of the junction differs from germline and may be a read error. The chain joins TRBV5-8 to TRBJ1-4, with D unclear. This CDR3 comprises 13 residues. Germline lookup yields CDR1 SGHTS and CDR2 YDEGEE. The CDR3 DNA reads as TGTGCCAGCAGCTTGGATCCCGGCAGACACCCTATTTTT. Translated, it gives CASSLDPGRHPIF.

This sequence joins TRBV7-2 and TRBJ1-5; D is unclear. The germline gives CDR1 SGHTA, CDR2 FQGNSA. With 11 bases removed from V and 0 bases from J, the gap between germline ends came to 11 bases. The CDR3 contains 13 residues. CDR3 in DNA: TGTGCCTTCGGGTATTATAGCAATCAGCCCCAGCATTTT. This translates into CAFGYYSNQPQHF.

The chain employs TRBV4-3 and TRBJ2-1; D perhaps matches TRBD1 (5 bases). Trimming took 0 bases from V and 0 from J, leaving 12 bases between them. CDR1 LGHNA and CDR2 YSLEER come from the germline V gene. CDR3 length equals 17 residues. For the CDR3, the DNA is TGCGCCAGCAGCCAAGATCAGGGATCGAGCTCCTACAATGAGCAGTTCTTC. Its translation: CASSQDQGSSSYNEQFF.

The J gene is TRBJ1-2, the V gene TRBV30, with D tentatively TRBD1 (5 bases). The CDR3 sequence is 12 residues long. Trimming removed 2 bases from V and 4 bases from J, with 8 bases in between. CDR1 and CDR2 from the germline V gene are GTSNPN and SVGIG (reference sequence). The CDR3 loop is CAWSRQGYGYTF. CDR3 coding DNA: TGTGCCTGGAGTAGGCAGGGCTATGGCTACACCTTC.

CDR3 residues: CASSLRSGGRAEAFF. As DNA, the CDR3 is TGTGCCAGCAGTTTAAGGTCAGGGGGTAGAGCTGAAGCTTTCTTT. The chain employs TRBV28 and TRBJ1-1; 7 nucleotides match TRBD1. V shed 2 bases, J shed 6 bases, and the junction held 9 bases outside the gene matches. The germline V gene has CDR1 MDHEN and CDR2 SYDVKM. The CDR3 sequence is 15 residues long.

The rearrangement links TRBV6-2 or TRBV6-3 to TRBJ2-2; D may be TRBD1 (5 bases). Trimming stripped 0 bases from V and 10 bases from J, with 6 bases between. CDR3 length equals 12 residues. Germline-derived CDR1 and CDR2 are MNHEY and SVGEGT. The CDR3 spells CASSYSRVELFF. The CDR3 bases are TGTGCCAGCAGTTACTCCAGGGTGGAGCTGTTTTTT.

The gene calls are TRBV28 and TRBJ1-6; tentatively, D is TRBD1 (5 bases). Germline assignment: CDR1 MDHEN and CDR2 SYDVKM. CDR3 length: 12 amino acids. The ends were cut back, 3 bases at V and 9 bases at J, with 6 bases in the middle. The chain's CDR3 is CASSLGGSPLHF. The CDR3 DNA sequence: TGTGCCAGCAGTTTGGGGGGTTCACCCCTCCACTTT.

This sequence joins TRBV4-3 and TRBJ2-1; 8 bases fit TRBD2. After removal of 4 bases from V and 4 bases from J, the junction contained 9 bases not matched to a gene. The CDR3 consists of 16 residues. Germline-derived CDR1 and CDR2 are LGHNA and YSLEER. In nucleotides, the CDR3 is TGCGCCAGCAGCCGCCTCACTAGCGGCAAGTACAATGAGCAGTTCTTC. Its translation: CASSRLTSGKYNEQFF.

The chain carries TRBV6-5 and TRBJ1-2, with TRBD1 identical over 8 bases. Germline V gene sequence: CDR1 MNHEY, CDR2 SVGAGI. The junction had 7 bases not matched to a gene; V was cut back by 6 bases and J by 4 bases. CDR3 length: 14 amino acids. The CDR3 region is CASRTDRGGYGYTF. In DNA form, the CDR3 reads TGTGCCAGCAGAACCGACAGGGGAGGCTATGGCTACACCTTC.

The V gene is TRBV21-1, the J gene TRBJ1-2; the table's D call, TRBD1, was not checked against the DNA. TRBV21-1 is deemed a pseudogene. The CDR3 consists of 15 residues. CDR3 nucleotide sequence: TGTGCCAGCAGCAAAGAAGACAGCCCGAACTATGGCTACACCTTC. It translates to CASSKEDSPNYGYTF.

The CDR3 nucleotides read TGTGCCAGCTCACCGGACTTTTATACCGGGACCCAGTACTTC. As protein: CASSPDFYTGTQYF. This chain joins TRBV18 and TRBJ2-5, with a weak D call TRBD2 (5 bases). CDR1 is KGHSH and CDR2 is LQKENI in the germline V gene. CDR3 length equals 14 residues. V shed 3 bases and J shed 7 bases, with 15 bases lying between them.

The chain employs TRBV7-2 and TRBJ2-7; D is perhaps TRBD1 (6 bases). The CDR3 consists of 13 residues. V lost 7 bases, J lost 6 bases, and 16 bases lay in between. The germline gives CDR1 SGHTA, CDR2 FQGNSA. The CDR3 bases are TGTGCCAGCAACCTAGACAGGTTAGGCGAGCAGTACTTC. Amino acid sequence: CASNLDRLGEQYF.

The rearrangement links TRBV27 to TRBJ1-6, with unresolved D. The CDR3 extends over 17 amino acids. Per germline, CDR1 MNHEY and CDR2 SMNVEV (reference sequence). V was pared by 6 bases and J by 3 bases, with 18 bases between. CDR3 nucleotide sequence: TGTGCCAGCAGCGTATCCTCACCGGGGATCTATAATTCACCCCTCCACTTT. This codes for CASSVSSPGIYNSPLHF.

V is TRBV6-5 and J is TRBJ1-2; 9 nucleotides match TRBD1. The V segment lost 2 bases and the J segment 8 bases; nucleotides outside the gene matches: 6. CDR1 and CDR2 (germline): MNHEY, SVGAGI. The CDR3 length is 14 residues. CDR3 nucleotide sequence: TGTGCCAGCAGTTACACGGGACAGGGTAGCGGCTACACCTTC. Amino acids: CASSYTGQGSGYTF.

The V gene is TRBV29-1, the J gene TRBJ1-2, with 7 bases lining up with TRBD1. V shed 5 bases, J shed 0 bases, and the junction held 3 bases outside the gene matches. CDR3 length: 13 residues. Germline V gives CDR1 SQVTM, CDR2 ANQGSEA. The CDR3 reads CSVKGQPNYGYTF. CDR3 nucleotides: TGCAGCGTTAAGGGACAGCCTAACTATGGCTACACCTTC.

This clone was seen only once. The chain employs TRBV15 and TRBJ2-1, with a possible D match to TRBD1 (6 bases). V was trimmed by 0 bases and J by 0 bases, leaving 18 bases between them. Germline V gene lookup returns CDR1 LNHNV and CDR2 YYDKDF (reference sequence). The CDR3 sequence is 19 residues long. Written as DNA, the CDR3 is TGTGCCACCAGCAGAGATCGTACCAGGGGCGGTAGCTCCTACAATGAGCAGTTCTTC. Protein sequence: CATSRDRTRGGSSYNEQFF.

The V gene is TRBV5-6, the J gene TRBJ1-1, with TRBD1 matching 9 bases. The CDR3 length is 14 residues. Germline assignment: CDR1 SGHDT and CDR2 YYEEEE. V dropped 4 bases and J dropped 2; count of bases not matched to a gene: 3. CDR3 sequence (DNA): TGTGCCAGCAGCCGGGACAGGGCTAACACTGAAGCTTTCTTT. Translation gives CASSRDRANTEAFF.